These 29 T cell receptor beta chains were all obtained from the same sample, sequenced in a study of early T cells in non-severe SARS-CoV-2 infection (dated by TCRdb to the early 2020s). Receptor amplification or capture employed 5' RACE. Sequencing relied on a NextSeq 500. TCRdb's own reprocessing of the public reads used fastp at Q25 and MiXCR and kept productive beta chains. Rows are combined by CDR3 protein, so each entry shows the most common genes and DNA. This sample has tens of thousands of distinct CDR3 sequences in its table, and about 10% of those were observed once. Clones ranked in the top ten supply under 6% of the sample. The sequencing input was whole blood. These receptors were taken from an adult who was a healthcare worker with PCR-confirmed SARS-CoV-2 infection or an uninfected control (not recorded which).

This clonotype was seen ten or more times. The chain employs TRBV4-3 and TRBJ2-1; TRBD2 is a possible D gene (5 bases). CDR1 is LGHNA and CDR2 is YSLEER in the germline V gene. The CDR3 sequence is 16 residues long. V dropped 4 bases and J dropped 0 bases, with 13 bases sitting between them. CDR3 DNA: TGCGCCAGCAGCCGGCTAAAGGGAGACTCCTACAATGAGCAGTTCTTC. It specifies CASSRLKGDSYNEQFF.

This clonotype was counted a few times. The V call is TRBV6-5, the J call TRBJ2-1; 16 nucleotides agree with TRBD2. Trimming removed 6 bases from V and 13 bases from J; junction bases left unmatched: 9. Germline V gene sequence: CDR1 MNHEY, CDR2 SVGAGI. CDR3 size: 15 residues. CDR3 in amino acids: CASSTGTSGGALQFF. CDR3 sequence (DNA): TGTGCCAGCAGCACCGGGACTAGCGGGGGGGCCCTTCAGTTCTTC.

This clonotype was recorded at least ten times. This chain uses TRBV5-1 with TRBJ2-3; D gene unclear. Trimming removed 1 base from V and 0 bases from J, with 9 bases in between. CDR3 length: 15 amino acids. CDR1 is SGHRS, CDR2 YFSETQ, per germline. The CDR3 sequence is CASSLSRISTDTQYF. The CDR3 DNA sequence: TGCGCCAGCAGCTTGAGCAGGATTAGCACAGATACGCAGTATTTT.

Ten or more counts support this clonotype. V is TRBV5-1 and J is TRBJ1-3; D not resolved. Germline CDR1 is SGHRS and CDR2 is YFSETQ. Trimming shortened V by 0 bases and J by 0 bases, and 7 bases separated the two germline ends. This CDR3 comprises 15 residues. Here the CDR3 reads CASSLAGASGNTIYF. DNA for the CDR3: TGCGCCAGCAGCTTGGCCGGAGCCTCTGGAAACACCATATATTTT.

This chain connects TRBV5-5 to TRBJ2-7, with D unclear. Germline V gene lookup returns CDR1 SGHKS and CDR2 YYEKEE (reference sequence). The CDR3 extends over 14 amino acids. Trimming shortened V by 4 bases and J by 2 bases, and 13 bases separated the two germline ends. DNA of the CDR3: TGTGCCAGCAGCGTCGAGCTTTCAACCTACGAGCAGTACTTC. This codes for CASSVELSTYEQYF.

This clonotype was picked up many times. The V gene is TRBV7-2, the J gene TRBJ2-4; 10 nucleotides agree with TRBD1. After removal of 4 bases from V and 12 bases from J, the junction contained 6 bases not matched to a gene. CDR1 and CDR2 (germline): SGHTA, FQGNSA. CDR3 length: 13 amino acids. The CDR3 nucleotides are TGTGCCAGCAGCTCGGGACAGGGGAAGAATCAGTACTTC. Protein sequence: CASSSGQGKNQYF.

The chain is built from TRBV7-9 and TRBJ2-7; perhaps TRBD2 as D (7 bases). The V gene's germline CDR1 is SEHNR and CDR2 FQNEAQ (reference sequence). CDR3 length: 15 residues. Trimming cost V 3 bases and J 0 bases, with 12 bases left between them. This chain's CDR3 is CASSFWRGPSYEQYF. The CDR3 DNA reads TGTGCCAGCAGCTTCTGGCGGGGGCCCTCCTACGAGCAGTACTTC. The full variable domain, completed using reference TRBV7-9 and TRBJ2-7, is DTGVSQNPRHKITKRGQNVTFRCDPISEHNRLYWYRQTLGQGPEFLTYFQNEAQLEKSRLLSDRFSAERPKGSFSTLEIQRTEQGDSAMYLCASSFWRGPSYEQYFGPGTRLTVT.

V usage is TRBV5-4 and J usage is TRBJ2-1; TRBD1 aligns across 8 bases. V trimming: 1 base; J trimming: 9 bases; junction bases outside the gene matches: 3. CDR1 is SGHNT, CDR2 YYREEE, per germline (reference sequence). The CDR3 is 13 residues long. DNA for the CDR3: TGTGCCAGCAGCTTGAGGACAGGGATTGAGCAGTTCTTC. This encodes CASSLRTGIEQFF.

The sample holds many counts of this clonotype. This chain joins TRBV7-9 and TRBJ1-1, with TRBD1 identical over 8 bases. Germline CDR1 reads SEHNR; CDR2 reads FQNEAQ (reference sequence). With 5 bases clipped from V and 0 bases from J, the junction kept 5 bases outside the gene matches. The CDR3 has 15 amino acids. The CDR3 is CASSPWTGMNTEAFF. CDR3 DNA sequence: TGTGCCAGCAGCCCCTGGACAGGGATGAACACTGAAGCTTTCTTT. The whole variable domain, filled in from reference TRBV7-9 and TRBJ1-1, reads DTGVSQNPRHKITKRGQNVTFRCDPISEHNRLYWYRQTLGQGPEFLTYFQNEAQLEKSRLLSDRFSAERPKGSFSTLEIQRTEQGDSAMYLCASSPWTGMNTEAFFGQGTRLTVV.

The chain recombines TRBV4-3 with TRBJ2-2; no clear D. Germline V CDR1 and CDR2: LGHNA, YSLEER. The CDR3 runs 15 residues. Trimming removed 0 bases at V and 6 bases at J, with 11 bases between. The CDR3 loop reads CASSQDLANAGELFF. In nucleotides, the CDR3 is TGCGCCAGCAGCCAAGATCTGGCTAACGCCGGGGAGCTGTTTTTT.

This clonotype has at least ten counts. The chain recombines TRBV6-5 with TRBJ1-2; possible D gene TRBD1, 5 bases. With 6 bases removed from V and 6 bases from J, the gap between germline ends came to 11 bases. Germline V lookup: CDR1 MNHEY, CDR2 SVGAGI. The CDR3 is 12 amino acids. The CDR3 protein is CASSEGYDGYTF. CDR3 DNA sequence: TGTGCCAGCAGCGAGGGGTATGATGGCTACACCTTC.

This chain uses TRBV4-2 with TRBJ2-7; D remains ambiguous. Germline CDR1 reads LGHNA; CDR2 reads YNFKEQ. V lost 0 bases and J lost 1, with 19 bases in between. The CDR3 totals 18 residues. The CDR3 loop is CASSQDSRKGLLSYEQYF. Written as DNA, the CDR3 is TGTGCCAGCAGCCAAGATTCGAGAAAGGGATTGCTTTCCTACGAGCAGTACTTC.

This clonotype turned up a few times. This chain joins TRBV29-1 and TRBJ2-3; D is unresolved. Trimming took off 4 bases at V and 2 bases at J, with 10 bases between the two ends. Germline V gives CDR1 SQVTM, CDR2 ANQGSEA. This CDR3 has 13 residues. CDR3 region: CSVVGGVTDTQYF. The CDR3 DNA sequence: TGCAGCGTTGTAGGTGGGGTCACAGATACGCAGTATTTT.

This clonotype was recorded at least ten times. The V gene is TRBV7-9, the J gene TRBJ2-4; no firm D call. The V end lost 6 bases, the J end lost 0 bases, and 12 bases lay between the germline ends. This CDR3 has 15 residues. Germline V gene sequence: CDR1 SEHNR, CDR2 FQNEAQ (reference sequence). CDR3 amino acids: CASRPKDLAKNIQYF. The CDR3 coding sequence is TGTGCCAGCAGGCCCAAAGATCTAGCCAAAAACATTCAGTACTTC.

As regards this clonotype: The CDR3 end shows no conserved phenylalanine or tryptophan, and so a read error is likely. The DNA is left out, because the CDR3 cannot be placed on it with certainty; the CDR3 is given as TCRdb lists it. The chain joins TRBV6-4 to TRBJ2-3; TRBD1 is taken as the D call from the table, unchecked against the DNA. CDR1 and CDR2 from the germline V gene are MRHNA and SNTAGT. The CDR3 is made up of 8 amino acids, end residues included. This chain's CDR3 is CASRTGRD.

This clonotype came up many times. The chain couples TRBV20-1 to TRBJ1-1; D may be TRBD1 (6 bases). The germline V gene encodes CDR1 DFQATT and CDR2 SNEGSKA (reference sequence). This CDR3 is built from 12 residues. Written as DNA, the CDR3 is TGCAGGATAGTCGGGGGGCAAGATGAAGCTTTCTTT. The encoded protein is CRIVGGQDEAFF.

This clonotype appeared many times. This chain connects TRBV12-3 or TRBV12-4 to TRBJ2-1, with no clear D. This CDR3 is 11 amino acids long. V lost 8 bases to trimming and J lost 10 bases, with 12 bases between them. CDR3 protein: CASAIWMEQFF. For the CDR3, the DNA is TGTGCCAGCGCTATCTGGATGGAGCAGTTCTTC.

Many counts were recorded for this clonotype. The CDR3 protein is CASTTGQVANYGYTF. The CDR3 DNA follows: TGTGCCAGCACCACAGGACAGGTAGCTAACTATGGCTACACCTTC. This chain joins TRBV6-2 or TRBV6-3 and TRBJ1-2, with TRBD1 matching 7 bases. J was trimmed by 0 bases and V by 7 bases; bases with no gene match: 8. The CDR3 is made up of 15 amino acids. CDR1 is MNHEY, CDR2 SVGEGT, per germline.

This clonotype was detected ten times or more. The chain couples TRBV5-1 to TRBJ2-1; D unclear. CDR1 and CDR2 from the germline V gene are SGHRS and YFSETQ. This CDR3 has 18 residues. V was clipped by 3 bases and J by 3 bases, with 22 bases between them. CDR3 in DNA: TGCGCCAGCAGCTCCGGCGGACCACTACTTATACTCTACAATGAGCAGTTCTTC. It is translated as CASSSGGPLLILYNEQFF.

Many counts were recorded for this clonotype. CDR3 sequence (DNA): TGCGCCAGCAGCCAAGCTGTAGGGTCTGGAAACACCATATATTTT. Protein sequence: CASSQAVGSGNTIYF. The V gene is TRBV4-3, the J gene TRBJ1-3; no reliable D call. This CDR3 region has 15 residues. CDR1 is LGHNA, CDR2 YSLEER, per germline. V shed 1 base and J shed 1 base, with 8 bases lying between them.

This clonotype was seen only a few times. The chain joins TRBV4-1 to TRBJ2-1; TRBD1 matches at 7 bases. The CDR3 runs to 16 residues. From germline, CDR1 is MGHRA and CDR2 YSYEKL. V lost 1 base and J lost 4; bases outside the gene matches: 7. The CDR3 DNA sequence: TGCGCCAGCAGCCAAGGTCAGCAGGGGGTATACAATGAGCAGTTCTTC. Translating gives CASSQGQQGVYNEQFF.

In its sample, this clonotype was seen many times. The chain has TRBV5-6 and TRBJ1-5, with TRBD1 matching 7 bases. Germline V gene sequence: CDR1 SGHDT, CDR2 YYEEEE. Losses at the gene ends were 4 bases for V and 5 bases for J; bases not matched to a gene: 6. The length of the CDR3 is 14 residues. CDR3 amino acids: CASSLSGGDQPQHF. The CDR3 DNA reads as TGTGCCAGCAGCCTTTCAGGGGGAGATCAGCCCCAGCATTTT.

This clonotype occurred many times. This chain links TRBV10-2 with TRBJ2-1, with 7 bases identical to TRBD2. V was clipped by 6 bases and J by 6 bases; unmatched bases: 11. This CDR3 is 15 amino acids long. Germline lookup yields CDR1 WSHSY and CDR2 SAAADI. CDR3 nucleotides: TGCGCCAGCAGAGAACAACGGGGGGACCGCAATGAGCAGTTCTTC. Translation gives CASREQRGDRNEQFF.

There are many counts of this clonotype. The rearrangement links TRBV4-3 to TRBJ2-3; no firm D call. The CDR3 sequence is 15 residues long. With 0 bases removed from V and 3 bases from J, the gap between germline ends came to 10 bases. Per germline, CDR1 LGHNA and CDR2 YSLEER. The CDR3 DNA reads TGCGCCAGCAGCCAAGATCGAACGCCAACAGATACGCAGTATTTT. It is translated as CASSQDRTPTDTQYF.

This rearrangement joins TRBV24-1 to TRBJ2-7; no firm D call. Per germline, CDR1 KGHDR and CDR2 SFDVKD. This CDR3 contains 11 residues. Trimming stripped 9 bases from V and 8 bases from J, with 13 bases between. The CDR3: CATLSQRKQYF. The CDR3 bases are TGTGCCACCCTCAGCCAAAGGAAGCAGTACTTC.

The rearrangement links TRBV19 to TRBJ2-5; the D gene is possibly TRBD1 (6 bases). Per germline, CDR1 LNHDA and CDR2 SQIVND (reference sequence). Trimming took 5 bases from V and 4 from J, leaving 11 bases between them. The CDR3 sequence is 13 residues long. CDR3 region: CASSETRGETQYF. The CDR3 DNA follows: TGTGCCAGTAGTGAGACCAGGGGAGAGACCCAGTACTTC.

This clonotype has more than one count but fewer than ten. The chain uses TRBV4-1 and TRBJ2-6; TRBD2 might be the D (6 bases). Trimming stripped 3 bases from V and 2 bases from J, with 14 bases between. Germline CDR1 reads MGHRA; CDR2 reads YSYEKL. This CDR3 comprises 17 residues. The CDR3 protein is CASSQTRRGTGANVLTF. In DNA, the CDR3 is TGCGCCAGCAGCCAGACCCGTCGGGGGACTGGGGCCAACGTCCTGACTTTC.

The sample holds many counts of this clonotype. V usage is TRBV20-1 and J usage is TRBJ2-1; 7 positions match TRBD2. Germline V gene data show CDR1 as DFQATT and CDR2 as SNEGSKA (reference sequence). The CDR3 length is 15 residues. With 1 base clipped from V and 4 bases from J, the junction kept 7 bases outside the gene matches. CDR3 DNA: TGCAGTGCTAGAGCGCCCAGCGGGGTATACAATGAGCAGTTCTTC. Translating it yields CSARAPSGVYNEQFF.

The CDR3: CASSLLPGTDNEQFF. CDR3 DNA sequence: TGCGCCAGCAGCCTGCTCCCCGGGACAGACAATGAGCAGTTCTTC. The chain joins TRBV5-1 to TRBJ2-1; TRBD1 matches at 7 bases. This CDR3 has 15 amino acids. Germline CDR1 SGHRS, CDR2 YFSETQ. V dropped 4 bases and J dropped 5; count of bases not matched to a gene: 9. Drawing the rest from reference TRBV5-1 and TRBJ2-1, the complete variable domain is KAGVTQTPRYLIKTRGQQVTLSCSPISGHRSVSWYQQTPGQGLQFLFEYFSETQRNKGNFPGRFSGRQFSNSRSEMNVSTLELGDSALYLCASSLLPGTDNEQFFGPGTRLTVL.